This T cell receptor (beta chain) was documented in a study of blood T cell repertoires in COVID-19. TCRdb keeps only in-frame clones here, not all; method: immunoSEQ multiplex PCR. The sample holds roughly 250,000 clones, around four fifths seen once. Per the germline V gene, CDR1 is SGHDT and CDR2 is YYEEEE. V gave up 4 bases and J gave up 8 bases, with 15 bases separating them. This CDR3 spans 14 amino acids. Sequenced sample: peripheral blood. The sequence derives from an older woman with active or convalescent COVID-19. This chain uses TRBV5-6 with TRBJ1-4; D might be TRBD1 (5 bases). CDR3 amino acids: CASSHPGGGEKLFF. The CDR3 region has the DNA TGTGCCAGCAGCCACCCCGGGGGGGGAGAAAAACTGTTTTTT.